These 5 T cell receptor beta chains came from one sample sequenced in a study of blood T cell repertoires in COVID-19. Only in-frame clones appear in the TCRdb table, and some are missing; sequencing was by immunoSEQ multiplex PCR. The repertoire holds roughly 570,000 clones, with roughly 89% as singletons. The material sequenced was peripheral blood. Every receptor here comes from a woman aged 45-59 years with COVID-19, enrolled during active disease.

The gene calls are TRBV2 and TRBJ2-1; D is uncertain. This CDR3 has 15 amino acids. The germline V and J ends were trimmed by 3 bases and 1 base, with 10 bases remaining between them. Per the germline V gene, CDR1 is SNHLY and CDR2 is FYNNEI. The CDR3, as DNA: TGTGCCAGCAGTGATGTTGGTAGTTCCTACAATGAGCAGTTCTTC. Translating it yields CASSDVGSSYNEQFF.

J is TRBJ2-7 and V is TRBV2; 8 bases match TRBD1. Trimming took 7 bases from V and 5 from J; bases not matched to a gene: 4. Germline values: CDR1 SNHLY, CDR2 FYNNEI. This CDR3 has 12 amino acids. The DNA of the CDR3 is TGTGCCAGCACAGGGGGCGGCGACGAGCAGTACTTC. Protein: CASTGGGDEQYF.

This clone was recorded only once. Here the CDR3 DNA reads TGTGCCAGCAGTCGGGGGACTGACTATGGCTACACCTTC. Its translation is CASSRGTDYGYTF. The rearrangement links TRBV6-5 to TRBJ1-2; a possible D gene is TRBD1 (5 bases). V dropped 5 bases and J dropped 3 bases, with 10 bases sitting between them. The CDR3 has 13 residues. The germline gives CDR1 MNHEY, CDR2 SVGAGI.

The chain joins TRBV11-1 to TRBJ1-6, with 8 bases aligning to TRBD1. Per germline, CDR1 SGHAT and CDR2 FQDESV (reference sequence). V dropped 7 bases and J dropped 3; count of bases not matched to a gene: 5. The CDR3 has 15 amino acids. The CDR3 DNA reads as TGTGCCAGCAACTCCGGACAGGGCTATAATTCACCCCTCCACTTT. Residues: CASNSGQGYNSPLHF.

The CDR3 region has the DNA TGTGCCATCAGAGTTGGCGGGTCGAACACCGGGGAGCTGTTTTTT. Protein: CAIRVGGSNTGELFF. The chain employs TRBV10-3 and TRBJ2-2, with D perhaps matching TRBD2 (5 bases). Germline CDR1 ENHRY, CDR2 SYGVKD. This CDR3 spans 15 amino acids. Trimming removed 6 bases at V and 0 bases at J, with 11 bases between.